This T cell receptor (beta chain) was observed in a study of cytomegalovirus exposure and HLA in healthy donors. Notes on the study in general: A later analysis, which compared TCR beta chains of equal frequency, found the HLA-associated ones more clonally expanded. Donors belonging to an Asian-associated ancestry cluster reportedly showed fewer N-insertions in productive TCRs than the roughly 700-donor mean, according to what a later analysis found.

Germline V gene lookup returns CDR1 MNHEY and CDR2 SMNVEV (reference sequence). CDR3 length: 12 residues. The V end lost 6 bases, the J end lost 7 bases, and 12 bases lay between the germline ends. PCR used 60 Vbeta primers and 13 Jbeta primers. Original handling: As a later analysis found, there were 60 million to 90 million unique TCR beta chains, of which 8.5 million to 13 million were shared. Profiled with immunoSEQ multiplex PCR; TCRdb holds only in-frame clones, not every one. V and J calls and clone size are given by that table; D and trimming were obtained from the DNA. Counted here are about 130,000 clones, about four fifths occurring once; the ten biggest clones make up around 3.6%. Regarding this clone: Its target is unknown.

The sequence derives from a man aged 40-50 years in good health and CMV-seronegative. The rearrangement uses TRBV27 and TRBJ2-5; tentatively, D is TRBD1 (6 bases). The specimen sequenced was PBMCs. The CDR3 protein is CASRAGVGTQYF. CDR3 DNA sequence: TGTGCCAGCAGGGCAGGGGTGGGGACCCAGTACTTC.